The clone carrying this TCR beta chain was seen only once. This entry is derived from a study of blood T cell repertoires in COVID-19. On the study more broadly: The United States, Italy and Spain provided the acute and convalescent COVID-19 samples. The cDNA or gDNA used as material had been derived from T cells, B-cell-depleted T cells, or PBMCs.

Germline V gene sequence: CDR1 LGHNT, CDR2 FRNRAP. The V end lost 7 bases, the J end lost 5 bases, and 18 bases lay between the germline ends. The CDR3 runs to 14 residues. Measured with immunoSEQ multiplex PCR; TCRdb has only the in-frame clones, and not every one. Of about 280,000 clones in the sample, around 85% are singletons; the top ten hold roughly 9.6%. Sequenced material: peripheral blood. The rearrangement uses TRBV12-5 and TRBJ2-7; maybe TRBD2 (6 bases). The clonotype originates from a woman in her seventies with acute or convalescent COVID-19. CDR3 coding DNA: TGTGCTAGTGTTCGCGACGGGGGATCGAACGAGCAGTACTTC. It translates to CASVRDGGSNEQYF.